This T cell receptor (beta chain) emerged from a study of OX40 agonist ivuxolimab in advanced cancers. The method was immunoSEQ multiplex PCR; TCRdb's version includes in-frame clones alone and lacks a portion of them. The profile shows around 50,000 clones, 75% to 80% of them singletons. CDR1 is MNHEY, CDR2 SVGAGI, per germline. CDR3 size: 14 residues. Trimming pared 2 bases from V and 9 bases from J, leaving 15 bases between. The chain recombines TRBV6-5 with TRBJ2-3; TRBD2 might be the D (6 bases). The TCR comes from an adult with an advanced solid tumor such as melanoma, head and neck, liver or kidney cancer. The input for sequencing was CD4+ or CD8+ T cells sorted from blood, taken in a trial of the OX40 agonist ivuxolimab. The chain's CDR3 is CASSYGEAQPTQYF. CDR3 bases: TGTGCCAGCAGTTACGGGGAGGCCCAACCCACGCAGTATTTT.